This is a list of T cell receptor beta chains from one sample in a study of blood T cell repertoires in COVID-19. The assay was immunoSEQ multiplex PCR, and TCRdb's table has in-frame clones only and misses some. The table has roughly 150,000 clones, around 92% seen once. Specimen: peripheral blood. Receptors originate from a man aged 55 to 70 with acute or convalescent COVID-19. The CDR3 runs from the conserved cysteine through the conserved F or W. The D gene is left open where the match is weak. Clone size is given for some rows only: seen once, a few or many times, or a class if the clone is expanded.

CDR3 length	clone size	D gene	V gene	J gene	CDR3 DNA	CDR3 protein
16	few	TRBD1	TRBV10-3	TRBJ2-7	TGTGCCATCAGTGAGTCAGGGACAGGCTCTTCCTACGAGCAGTACTTC	CAISESGTGSSYEQYF
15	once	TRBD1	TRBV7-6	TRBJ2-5	TGTGCCAGCAGCTTATCGACAGGGTTCGGGGAGACCCAGTACTTC	CASSLSTGFGETQYF
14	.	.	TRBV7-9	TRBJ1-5	TGTGCCAGCAGCAACCCCGGGGGCAATCAGCCCCAGCATTTT	CASSNPGGNQPQHF
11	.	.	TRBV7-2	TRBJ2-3	TGTGCCAGCAGCCCTACTAATACGCAGTATTTT	CASSPTNTQYF
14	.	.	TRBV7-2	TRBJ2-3	TGTGCCAGCAGCTTCGGGCAAGGGGTTGATACGCAGTATTTT	CASSFGQGVDTQYF
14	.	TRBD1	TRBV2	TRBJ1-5	TGTGCCAGCATCGAGACAGGGGCTAGGACGCCCCAGCATTTT	CASIETGARTPQHF
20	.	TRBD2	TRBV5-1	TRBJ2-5	TGCGCCAGCAGCTTGCCCCTAGCGGGGGGCACGGGGTCCCTCAAAGAGACCCAGTACTTC	CASSLPLAGGTGSLKETQYF
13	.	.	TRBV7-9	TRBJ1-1	TGTGCCAGCAGCTTCAGGGGAGAGACTGAAGCTTTCTTT	CASSFRGETEAFF
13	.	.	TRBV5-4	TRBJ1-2	TGTGCCAGCAGCACCGGGGTTGACTATGGCTACACCTTC	CASSTGVDYGYTF
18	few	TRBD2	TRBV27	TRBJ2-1	TGTGCCAGCAGTTTCCGGTCTAGCGGGGGGGGCTCCTACAATGAGCAGTTCTTC	CASSFRSSGGGSYNEQFF
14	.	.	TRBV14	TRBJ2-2	TGTGCCAGCAGCCAACGAACTCCACCCGGGGAGCTGTTTTTT	CASSQRTPPGELFF
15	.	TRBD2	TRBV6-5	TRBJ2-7	TGTGCCAGCAGGAGGACTAGCGGGGGAACGAGGGAGCAGTACTTC	CASRRTSGGTREQYF
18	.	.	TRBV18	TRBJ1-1	TGTGCCAGCTCACCACCGGGACACGGCTCGAGGACGAACACTGAAGCTTTCTTT	CASSPPGHGSRTNTEAFF
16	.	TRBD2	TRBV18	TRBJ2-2	TGTGCCAGCTCACCACAGGGTCCGGGGGGCACCGGGGAGCTGTTTTTT	CASSPQGPGGTGELFF
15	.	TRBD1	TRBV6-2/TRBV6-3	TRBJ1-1	TGTGCCAGCAGTTACAGAACCCCAGGGGGCACTGAAGCTTTCTTT	CASSYRTPGGTEAFF
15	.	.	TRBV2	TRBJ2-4	TGTGCCAGCGGTCAGACAGAGCTAGCCAAAAACATTCAGTACTTC	CASGQTELAKNIQYF
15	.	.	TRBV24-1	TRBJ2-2	TGTGCCACCGACGAGGGCGGATCATACACCGGGGAGCTGTTTTTT	CATDEGGSYTGELFF
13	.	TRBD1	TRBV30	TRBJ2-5	TGTGCCTGGGGGGGCAGGGGGCGTGAGACCCAGTACTTC	CAWGGRGRETQYF
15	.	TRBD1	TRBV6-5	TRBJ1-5	TGTGCCAGCAGACCAACAGGGGGAAGGGATCAGCCCCAGCATTTT	CASRPTGGRDQPQHF
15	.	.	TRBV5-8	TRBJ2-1	TGTGCCAGTTCTCCTGGGACTGCCCCCTACAATGAGCAGTTCTTC	CASSPGTAPYNEQFF
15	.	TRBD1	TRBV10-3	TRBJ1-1	TGTGCCACCGCTGGAGGGACAGGGCAAAACCTTGAAGCTTTCTTT	CATAGGTGQNLEAFF
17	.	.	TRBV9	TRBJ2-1	TGTGCCAGCAGCGTAGAACTGCGGTATGGCTCCTACAATGAGCAGTTCTTC	CASSVELRYGSYNEQFF
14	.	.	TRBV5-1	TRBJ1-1	TGCGCCAGCAGCCCTCGCGGCAGGAACACTGAAGCTTTCTTT	CASSPRGRNTEAFF
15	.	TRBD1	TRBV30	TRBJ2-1	TGTGCCTGGAGTGTACCTCGGGACAGGGTCAATGAGCAGTTCTTC	CAWSVPRDRVNEQFF
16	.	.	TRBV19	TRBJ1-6	TGTGCCAGTAGCATAACGGGGTGGACCTATAATTCACCCCTCCACTTT	CASSITGWTYNSPLHF
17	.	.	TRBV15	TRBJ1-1	TGTGCCACCAGCACTCGGGCTCGGGCAGGGACTAACACTGAAGCTTTCTTT	CATSTRARAGTNTEAFF
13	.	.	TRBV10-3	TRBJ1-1	TGTGCCTTCAGGGGCCAATGGAACACTGAAGCTTTCTTT	CAFRGQWNTEAFF
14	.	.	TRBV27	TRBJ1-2	TGTGCCAGCAGTTTATCGGGGAGGGCTTGGGGCTACACCTTC	CASSLSGRAWGYTF
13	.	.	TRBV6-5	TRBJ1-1	TGTGCCAGCAGGAGACAGGTCGGCACTGAAGCTTTCTTT	CASRRQVGTEAFF
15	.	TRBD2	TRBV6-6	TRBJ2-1	TGTGCCAGCTACCTTGGATCCCGGGGGGGCAATGAGCAGTTCTTC	CASYLGSRGGNEQFF
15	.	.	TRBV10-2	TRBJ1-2	TGCGCCAGCAGTGAGTCCAGACAGGAGGTGTTGGGCTACACCTTC	CASSESRQEVLGYTF
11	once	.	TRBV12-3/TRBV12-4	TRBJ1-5	TGTGCCAGCAGTCTGGCTCAGCCCCAGCATTTT	CASSLAQPQHF
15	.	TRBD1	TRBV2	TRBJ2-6	TGTGCCAGCAGGCGACAGGGGTCTGGGGCCAACGTCCTGACTTTC	CASRRQGSGANVLTF